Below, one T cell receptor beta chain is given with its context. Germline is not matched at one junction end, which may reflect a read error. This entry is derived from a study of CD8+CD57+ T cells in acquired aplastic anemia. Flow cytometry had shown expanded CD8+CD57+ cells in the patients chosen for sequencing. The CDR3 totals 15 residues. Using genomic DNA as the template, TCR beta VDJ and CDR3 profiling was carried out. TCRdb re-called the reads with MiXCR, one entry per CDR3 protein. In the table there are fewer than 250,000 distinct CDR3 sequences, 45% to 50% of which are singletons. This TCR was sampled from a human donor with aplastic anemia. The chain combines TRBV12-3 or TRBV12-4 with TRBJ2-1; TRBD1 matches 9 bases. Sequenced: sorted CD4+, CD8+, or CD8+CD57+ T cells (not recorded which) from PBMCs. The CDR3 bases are TGTGCCACCAGTGAGGGGACAGGGTATTATAATGAGCAGTTCTTC. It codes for CATSEGTGYYNEQFF.